Shown below are 25 T cell receptor beta chains from a single sample sequenced in a study of OX40 agonist ivuxolimab in advanced cancers. Method: immunoSEQ multiplex PCR; TCRdb's copy keeps in-frame clones and lacks some. The table shows 80,000 to 100,000 clones, with 85% to 95% occurring only once. This sample comprised CD4+ or CD8+ T cells sorted from blood, obtained in a trial of the OX40 agonist ivuxolimab. These receptors were taken from an adult with an advanced solid tumor such as melanoma, head and neck, liver or kidney cancer.

This chain joins TRBV6-5 and TRBJ1-2; possibly TRBD1 for D (6 bases). Trimming stripped 5 bases from V and 4 bases from J, with 17 bases between. Germline CDR1 MNHEY, CDR2 SVGAGI. The CDR3 consists of 15 residues. The CDR3 bases are TGTGCCAGCAGTCCAATGGGGGGGCCCAGCTATGGCTACACCTTC. It translates to CASSPMGGPSYGYTF.

This clone was observed a single time. This chain links TRBV5-1 with TRBJ2-5; 10 bases map to TRBD2. V lost 5 bases, J lost 3 bases, and 4 bases stayed unmatched. This CDR3 is built from 14 residues. The germline V gene encodes CDR1 SGHRS and CDR2 YFSETQ. CDR3 nucleotides: TGCGCCAGCAGGAATCTAGCGGGGGAAGAGACCCAGTACTTC. Translated, it gives CASRNLAGEETQYF.

With regard to this clone: This sample includes further DNA sequences coding for the same CDR3. The chain employs TRBV19 and TRBJ1-5; 10 nucleotides agree with TRBD1. V trimming: 4 bases; J trimming: 7 bases; junction bases outside the gene matches: 4. The length of the CDR3 is 14 residues. From germline, CDR1 is LNHDA and CDR2 SQIVND (reference sequence). In nucleotides, the CDR3 is TGTGCCAGTAGTACGACAGGGGGCGGGCAGCCCCAGCATTTT. It translates to CASSTTGGGQPQHF.

The chain couples TRBV5-5 to TRBJ1-4; D call uncertain. Trimming cost V 5 bases and J 7 bases, with 15 bases left between them. The CDR3 loop spans 14 amino acids. CDR1 and CDR2 (germline): SGHKS, YYEKEE (reference sequence). CDR3 nucleotides: TGTGCCAGCAGTAGCAGTGGGTCCCTTGAAAAACTGTTTTTT. It yields the protein CASSSSGSLEKLFF. The variable domain in full, completed from reference TRBV5-5 and TRBJ1-4, reads DAGVTQSPTHLIKTRGQQVTLRCSPISGHKSVSWYQQVLGQGPQFIFQYYEKEERGRGNFPDRFSARQFPNYSSELNVNALLLGDSALYLCASSSSGSLEKLFFGSGTQLSVL.

The genes are TRBV10-3 and TRBJ1-2; 7 bases match TRBD1. Per the germline V gene, CDR1 is ENHRY and CDR2 is SYGVKD. V was pared by 5 bases and J by 2 bases, with 2 bases of the junction left unmatched. The CDR3 length is 13 residues. CDR3 amino acids: CAISPQGNYGYTF. The DNA of the CDR3 is TGTGCCATCAGTCCACAGGGGAACTATGGCTACACCTTC.

The J gene is TRBJ1-1, the V gene TRBV14; maybe TRBD1 (5 bases). The V and J ends lost 8 bases and 1 base respectively, with 8 bases between them. CDR1 is SGHDN and CDR2 is FVKESK in the germline V gene. CDR3 length equals 12 residues. The CDR3 DNA is TGTGCCAGCCTGGGGCAGAACACTGAAGCTTTCTTT. Translation gives CASLGQNTEAFF.

The chain is built from TRBV5-4 and TRBJ1-2; maybe TRBD1 (6 bases). The germline CDR1 and CDR2 sequences are SGHNT and YYREEE (reference sequence). This CDR3 is 13 amino acids long. V was shortened by 1 base and J by 8 bases, with 12 bases between the two germline ends. Here the CDR3 DNA reads TGTGCCAGCAGCTTGTGGGGGGCTCAAGGCTACACCTTC. Encoded protein: CASSLWGAQGYTF.

This chain uses TRBV7-9 with TRBJ2-3; D remains ambiguous. The CDR3 contains 11 residues. Trimming removed 3 bases at V and 4 bases at J, with 2 bases between. In germline, CDR1 is SEHNR, CDR2 FQNEAQ (reference sequence). The CDR3 is CASSFSDTQYF. DNA for the CDR3: TGTGCCAGCAGCTTTTCAGATACGCAGTATTTT. The full variable domain, its missing parts supplied by reference TRBV7-9 and TRBJ2-3, is DTGVSQNPRHKITKRGQNVTFRCDPISEHNRLYWYRQTLGQGPEFLTYFQNEAQLEKSRLLSDRFSAERPKGSFSTLEIQRTEQGDSAMYLCASSFSDTQYFGPGTRLTVL.

J is TRBJ2-1 and V is TRBV28; D may be TRBD1 (5 bases). V was clipped by 9 bases and J by 5 bases, with 14 bases between them. The CDR3 consists of 13 residues. Germline V gives CDR1 MDHEN, CDR2 SYDVKM. For the CDR3, the DNA is TGTGCCAGTAATCAACAGGTACACAATGAGCAGTTCTTC. This sequence encodes CASNQQVHNEQFF. Using reference TRBV28 and TRBJ2-1 for the parts outside the CDR3, the full variable domain is DVKVTQSSRYLVKRTGEKVFLECVQDMDHENMFWYRQDPGLGLRLIYFSYDVKMKEKGDIPEGYSVSREKKERFSLILESASTNQTSMYLCASNQQVHNEQFFGPGTRLTVL.

The V gene is TRBV6-9, the J gene TRBJ1-4, with D hard to call. The CDR3 covers 14 residues. Germline V CDR1 and CDR2: MNHGY, SVAAGI. V was trimmed by 3 bases and J by 5 bases, leaving 10 bases between them. DNA of the CDR3: TGTGCCAGCAGTTACAATAACCTGAATGAAAAACTGTTTTTT. Its translation is CASSYNNLNEKLFF.

The chain employs TRBV9 and TRBJ2-5; TRBD2 matches 8 bases. The germline gives CDR1 SGDLS, CDR2 YYNGEE. Trimming took 0 bases from V and 1 from J; bases not matched to a gene: 8. This CDR3 has 17 residues. CDR3 DNA: TGTGCCAGCAGCGTAGGTAGGGCGGGGGGAGCCCAAGAGACCCAGTACTTC. Amino acid sequence: CASSVGRAGGAQETQYF.

Regarding this clone: This specimen includes other DNA sequences encoding the same CDR3. The V gene is TRBV30, the J gene TRBJ1-5; no firm D call. CDR1 is GTSNPN, CDR2 SVGIG, per germline (reference sequence). Trimming took 2 bases from V and 2 from J, leaving 7 bases between them. The CDR3 has 13 amino acids. CDR3 DNA: TGTGCCTGGAGTCTGCGTGGCAATCAGCCCCAGCATTTT. It translates to CAWSLRGNQPQHF.

This clone was detected once. The chain employs TRBV28 and TRBJ1-2; 9 bases are a match to TRBD1. Germline values: CDR1 MDHEN, CDR2 SYDVKM. The length of the CDR3 is 14 residues. The J segment lost 7 bases and the V segment lost 3 bases, leaving 6 bases of the junction unmatched. CDR3 residues: CASSFRTGVGGYTF. The CDR3 region has the DNA TGTGCCAGCAGTTTTAGGACAGGGGTGGGTGGCTACACCTTC.

The V and J genes are TRBV11-2 and TRBJ1-1, with unresolved D. Germline V gives CDR1 SGHAT, CDR2 FQNNGV. Trimming removed 0 bases at V and 2 bases at J, with 16 bases between. The CDR3 covers 17 residues. The CDR3 bases are TGTGCCAGCAGCTTAGAAATTCTGGGTAAGGGAAACACTGAAGCTTTCTTT. Protein product: CASSLEILGKGNTEAFF.

The chain uses TRBV12-5 and TRBJ2-3; D possibly corresponds to TRBD2 (6 bases). This CDR3 region has 16 residues. Trimming left V 5 bases short and J 0 bases short, with 15 bases between. Germline V lookup: CDR1 LGHNT, CDR2 FRNRAP. Here the CDR3 reads CASGLGLESSTDTQYF. In nucleotides, the CDR3 is TGTGCTAGTGGTCTGGGACTTGAGTCTAGCACAGATACGCAGTATTTT.

This clone came up once. V and J are TRBV28 and TRBJ2-1; 7 nucleotides agree with TRBD2. Germline V gene data show CDR1 as MDHEN and CDR2 as SYDVKM. With V trimmed by 2 bases and J by 12 bases, 1 base remained unmatched. The CDR3 runs to 11 residues. CDR3 in DNA: TGTGCCAGCAGTTTACAGCGGGGGCAGTTCTTC. It yields the protein CASSLQRGQFF.

The V and J genes are TRBV6-5 and TRBJ1-4; D is ambiguous. Trimming took off 7 bases at V and 0 bases at J, with 9 bases between the two ends. This CDR3 is 14 amino acids long. Germline V gene sequence: CDR1 MNHEY, CDR2 SVGAGI. The chain's CDR3 is CASMLPATNEKLFF. Here the CDR3 DNA reads TGTGCCAGCATGCTGCCTGCAACTAATGAAAAACTGTTTTTT.

This chain links TRBV7-2 with TRBJ2-1; D not certain. The CDR3 runs 14 residues. V dropped 1 base and J dropped 4 bases, with 8 bases sitting between them. Germline V gene data show CDR1 as SGHTA and CDR2 as FQGNSA. DNA of the CDR3: TGTGCCAGCAGCTTAGGAGGAGTGTACAATGAGCAGTTCTTC. As protein: CASSLGGVYNEQFF. Combining the CDR3 with reference TRBV7-2 and TRBJ2-1 gives the whole variable domain GAGVSQSPSNKVTEKGKDVELRCDPISGHTALYWYRQSLGQGLEFLIYFQGNSAPDKSGLPSDRFSAERTGGSVSTLTIQRTQQEDSAVYLCASSLGGVYNEQFFGPGTRLTVL.

The chain carries TRBV21-1 and TRBJ2-7; no DNA check was done on the table's D call, TRBD2. TRBV21-1 is labeled a pseudogene. This CDR3 has 16 amino acids. The CDR3 sequence is CASSKGGMASDYEQYV. The DNA for the CDR3 is TGTGCCAGCAGCAAAGGCGGGATGGCTAGCGATTACGAGCAGTACGTC.

The V and J genes are TRBV28 and TRBJ2-2, with D possibly being TRBD1 (6 bases). Germline V gene sequence: CDR1 MDHEN, CDR2 SYDVKM. V was shortened by 9 bases and J by 4 bases, with 12 bases between the two germline ends. The CDR3 extends over 13 amino acids. CDR3 DNA: TGTGCCAGTGGGACAACGATCACCGGGGAGCTGTTTTTT. It yields the protein CASGTTITGELFF.

The J gene is TRBJ2-7, the V gene TRBV18; 11 bases match TRBD2. Germline loops: CDR1 KGHSH, CDR2 LQKENI. CDR3 size: 15 residues. Unmatched junction bases numbered 7, after V lost 6 bases and J lost 3 bases. Written as DNA, the CDR3 is TGTGCCAGCTCCCCTGGACTAGCGGGCATCTACGAGCAGTACGTC. Amino acids: CASSPGLAGIYEQYV.

This sequence joins TRBV7-2 and TRBJ2-7; the match to TRBD2 covers 7 bases. V trimming: 0 bases; J trimming: 2 bases; junction bases outside the gene matches: 4. The germline V gene encodes CDR1 SGHTA and CDR2 FQGNSA. CDR3 length: 15 amino acids. CDR3: CASSLAGGPPYEQYV. CDR3 nucleotide sequence: TGTGCCAGCAGCTTAGCGGGAGGGCCGCCCTACGAGCAGTACGTC.

The genes are TRBV27 and TRBJ1-2, with 7 bases fitting TRBD1. The V gene's germline CDR1 is MNHEY and CDR2 SMNVEV (reference sequence). The CDR3 covers 14 residues. V shed 4 bases and J 6 bases; nucleotides not matched to a gene: 8. CDR3 amino acids: CASSSWDSPNGYTF. The CDR3 DNA follows: TGTGCCAGCAGTTCCTGGGACAGTCCCAATGGCTACACCTTC.

V is TRBV6-5 and J is TRBJ2-5; tentatively, D is TRBD1 (6 bases). Germline lookup yields CDR1 MNHEY and CDR2 SVGAGI. Trimming removed 6 bases from V and 5 bases from J, with 16 bases in between. This CDR3 spans 14 amino acids. CDR3 nucleotides: TGTGCCAGCAGCACAGGGTGGGGCGCCGAGACCCAGTACTTC. It translates to CASSTGWGAETQYF.

The chain links TRBV2 to TRBJ1-5; D call uncertain. Germline V CDR1 and CDR2: SNHLY, FYNNEI. This CDR3 has 15 residues. V lost 1 base to trimming and J lost 4 bases, with 11 bases between them. In DNA form, the CDR3 reads TGTGCCAGCAGTGAAGGGAGGGCAAATAATCAGCCCCAGCATTTT. Translating gives CASSEGRANNQPQHF.